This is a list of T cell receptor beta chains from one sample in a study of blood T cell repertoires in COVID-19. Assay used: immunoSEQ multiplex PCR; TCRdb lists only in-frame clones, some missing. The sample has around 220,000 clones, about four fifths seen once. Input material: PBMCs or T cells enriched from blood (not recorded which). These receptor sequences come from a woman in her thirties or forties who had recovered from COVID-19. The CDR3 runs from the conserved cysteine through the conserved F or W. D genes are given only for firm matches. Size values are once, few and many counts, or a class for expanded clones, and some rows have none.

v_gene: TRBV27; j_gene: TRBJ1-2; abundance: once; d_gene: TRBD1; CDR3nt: TGTGCCAGCAGCACGACAGGGTCCTATGGCTACACCTTC; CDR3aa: CASSTTGSYGYTF
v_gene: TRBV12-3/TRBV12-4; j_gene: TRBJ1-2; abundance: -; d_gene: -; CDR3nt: TGTGCCAGCACCAGGGACTCACCCCTCTACACCTTC; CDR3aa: CASTRDSPLYTF
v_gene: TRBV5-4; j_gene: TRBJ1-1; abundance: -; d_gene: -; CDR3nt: TGTGCCAGCAGCCCAGGTCTGTCGAACACTGAAGCTTTCTTT; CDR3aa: CASSPGLSNTEAFF
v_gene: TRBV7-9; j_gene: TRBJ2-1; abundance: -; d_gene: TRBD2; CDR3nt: TGTGCCAGCAGCCCGCGACTAGCGGTGAAGTTCTTC; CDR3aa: CASSPRLAVKFF
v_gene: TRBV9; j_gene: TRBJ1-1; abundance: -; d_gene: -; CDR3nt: TGTGCCAGCGCCCCCAGGGTCGTAAACACTGAAGCTTTCTTT; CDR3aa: CASAPRVVNTEAFF
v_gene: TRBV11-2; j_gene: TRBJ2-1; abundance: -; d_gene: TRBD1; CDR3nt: TGTGCCAGCAGGACCGGGACAGGGGGTGAGGATGAGCAGTTCTTC; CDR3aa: CASRTGTGGEDEQFF
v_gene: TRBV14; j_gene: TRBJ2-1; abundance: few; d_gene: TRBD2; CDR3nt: TGTGCCAGCAGCCAAGATAAGCTAGCGGGATACAATGAGCAGTTCTTC; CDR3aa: CASSQDKLAGYNEQFF
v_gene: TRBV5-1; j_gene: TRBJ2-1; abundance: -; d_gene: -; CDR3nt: TGCGCCAGCAGCTTGGCTAATCGTGAGCAGTTCTTC; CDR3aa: CASSLANREQFF
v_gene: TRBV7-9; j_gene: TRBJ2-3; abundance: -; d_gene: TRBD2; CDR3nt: TGTGCCAGCAGCCCCGTAGCGGGAGGAGTGTCAGATACGCAGTATTTT; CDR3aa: CASSPVAGGVSDTQYF
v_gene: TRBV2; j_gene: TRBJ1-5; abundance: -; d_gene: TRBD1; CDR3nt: TGTGCCAGCAGACCCGACAGGGATCCGCGGCAGCCCCAGCATTTT; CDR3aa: CASRPDRDPRQPQHF
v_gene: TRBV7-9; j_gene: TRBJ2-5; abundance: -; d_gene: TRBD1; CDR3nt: TGTGCCAGCGACGGGACAGGAAGAGAGACCCAGTACTTC; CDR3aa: CASDGTGRETQYF
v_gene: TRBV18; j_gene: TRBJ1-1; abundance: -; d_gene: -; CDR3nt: TGTGCCAGCTCACTTAAGAACACTGAAGCTTTCTTT; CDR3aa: CASSLKNTEAFF
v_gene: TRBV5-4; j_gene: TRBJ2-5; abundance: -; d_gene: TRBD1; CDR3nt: TGTGCCAGCAGGCCCACAGGGGGCCGGGAGACCCAGTACTTC; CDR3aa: CASRPTGGRETQYF
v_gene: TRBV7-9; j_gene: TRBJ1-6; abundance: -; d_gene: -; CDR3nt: TGTGCCAGCAGCAATCCCGGGGGGAATTCACCCCTCCACTTT; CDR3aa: CASSNPGGNSPLHF
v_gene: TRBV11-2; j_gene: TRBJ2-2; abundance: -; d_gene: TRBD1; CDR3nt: TGTGCCAGCAGCTTATTCGGGACAGGGGGCAACACCGGGGAGCTGTTTTTT; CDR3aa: CASSLFGTGGNTGELFF
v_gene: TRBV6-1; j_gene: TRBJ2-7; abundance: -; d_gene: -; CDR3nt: TGTGCCAGCAGTGAAGTAGCGGTTTCCTACGAGCAGTACTTC; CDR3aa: CASSEVAVSYEQYF
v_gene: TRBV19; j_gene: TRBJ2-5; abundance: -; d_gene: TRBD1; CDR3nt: TGTGCCAGTAGTTACTCCGGGACAGTCGCCGGCGGGACCCAGTACTTC; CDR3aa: CASSYSGTVAGGTQYF
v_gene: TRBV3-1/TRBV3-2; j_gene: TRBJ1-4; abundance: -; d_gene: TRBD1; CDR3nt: TGTGCCAGCAGCCAACCTGGACAGGTTAATGAAAAACTGTTTTTT; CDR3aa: CASSQPGQVNEKLFF
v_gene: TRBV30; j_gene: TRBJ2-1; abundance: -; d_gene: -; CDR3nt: TGTGCCTGGAGTAGCGGCCCTGGTGAGCAGTTCTTC; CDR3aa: CAWSSGPGEQFF
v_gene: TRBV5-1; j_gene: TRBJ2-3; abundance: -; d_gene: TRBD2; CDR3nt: TGCGCCAGCAGCTTGGAGTATCGCGTTACGAGCGGGAGCTCAGGGAGGACAGATACGCAGTATTTT; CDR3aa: CASSLEYRVTSGSSGRTDTQYF
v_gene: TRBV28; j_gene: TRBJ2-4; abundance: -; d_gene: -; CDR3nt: TGTGCCAGCAGTTTATGGCAGGGATCAGCCAAAAACATTCAGTACTTC; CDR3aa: CASSLWQGSAKNIQYF
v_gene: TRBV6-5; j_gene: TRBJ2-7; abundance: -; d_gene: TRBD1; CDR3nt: TGTGCCAGCAGTTACTCGGGACAGAACTCCTACGAGCAGTACTTC; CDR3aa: CASSYSGQNSYEQYF
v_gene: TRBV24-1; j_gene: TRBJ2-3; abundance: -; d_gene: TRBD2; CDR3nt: TGTGCCACCAGTGACCTCGGGAGGGGCGCCGGCTTAAACACAGATACGCAGTATTTT; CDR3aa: CATSDLGRGAGLNTDTQYF
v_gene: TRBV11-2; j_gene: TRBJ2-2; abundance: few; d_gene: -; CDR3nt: TGTGCCAGCAGCCGGGGATTCGGTATCGGGGAGCTGTTTTTT; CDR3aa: CASSRGFGIGELFF
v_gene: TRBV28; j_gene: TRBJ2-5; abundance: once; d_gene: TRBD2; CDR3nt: TGTGCCAGCAGTTTGCCTGGGACTAGCGGGAGGAAGGAGACCCAGTACTTC; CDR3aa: CASSLPGTSGRKETQYF
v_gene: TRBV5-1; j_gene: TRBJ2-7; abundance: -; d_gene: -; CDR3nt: TGCGCCAGCAGCTACGGACAGGCGGGAAATGGCTACGAGCAGTACTTC; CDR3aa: CASSYGQAGNGYEQYF
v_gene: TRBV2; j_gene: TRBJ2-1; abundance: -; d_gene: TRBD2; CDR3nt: TGTGCCAGCATGAGTTTGACGGGAGGGAATGAGCAGTTCTTC; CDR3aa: CASMSLTGGNEQFF
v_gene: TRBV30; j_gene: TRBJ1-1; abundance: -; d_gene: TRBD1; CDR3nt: TGTGCCTGGAACCACCACCGGGACAGGTTGAACACTGAAGCTTTCTTT; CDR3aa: CAWNHHRDRLNTEAFF
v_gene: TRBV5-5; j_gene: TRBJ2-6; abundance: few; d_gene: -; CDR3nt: TGTGCCAGCAGCTCTGTACAGGGCTCTGGGGCCAACGTCCTGACTTTC; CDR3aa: CASSSVQGSGANVLTF
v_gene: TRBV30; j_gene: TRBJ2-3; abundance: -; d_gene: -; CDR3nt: TGTGCCTGGACCGGTTACCCCACAGATACGCAGTATTTT; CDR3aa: CAWTGYPTDTQYF
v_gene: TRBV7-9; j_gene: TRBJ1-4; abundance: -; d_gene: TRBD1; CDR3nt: TGTGCCAGCAGCCCACCGATACGGGACAGGGGAGAAAAACTGTTTTTT; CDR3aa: CASSPPIRDRGEKLFF